Sequencing of this T cell receptor (beta chain) was carried out in a study of Graves' ophthalmopathy and Graves' hyperthyroidism. From germline, CDR1 is MNHEY and CDR2 SMNVEV (reference sequence). The CDR3 runs to 16 residues. V was trimmed by 0 bases and J by 3 bases, leaving 14 bases between them. Transcripts of RNA were the source for amplifying TCR beta CDR3 regions. The workflow started with a first-round RT-PCR run with HTBI primers and then moved on to a second-round multiplex PCR. TCRdb itself ran the multiplex PCR reads through MiXCR, one entry per CDR3 protein. The table lists approximately 640,000 distinct CDR3 sequences, more than 40% of them singletons. This clonotype was detected a few times.

V and J are TRBV27 and TRBJ2-5; either TRBD1 or TRBD2 may supply D (5 bases each). Source material: peripheral blood. This clonotype was sampled from an adult man with Graves' ophthalmopathy. CDR3 nucleotide sequence: TGTGCCAGCAGTTTATCGACGCGGGCCAGGGAAGAGACCCAGTACTTC. This sequence encodes CASSLSTRAREETQYF.